A single T cell receptor beta chain is shown here with its context. The data stem from a study of cytomegalovirus exposure and HLA in healthy donors. This CDR3 comprises 16 residues. V was pared by 3 bases and J by 4 bases, with 10 bases of the junction left unmatched. PCR amplification relied on 60 Vbeta primers (plus 13 Jbeta primers). Only in-frame clones appear in the TCRdb table, and some are missing; sequencing was by immunoSEQ multiplex PCR. The data show 130,000 or so clones, and the top ten clones hold about 1.5%. The sequenced sample was PBMCs. The V and J genes are TRBV5-3 and TRBJ1-3; 7 bases map to TRBD1. TRBV5-3 has ORF status, its function being uncertain. The TCR comes from a woman between 40 and 50 years old in good health and CMV-seropositive. CDR3 residues: CARSWGSTGPGNTIYF. The CDR3 nucleotides read TGTGCCAGAAGCTGGGGGTCGACAGGGCCCGGAAACACCATATATTTT.